The entry that follows covers one T cell receptor beta chain sequence. Its antigen is not yet known. Per-base qualities were not stored, and no clone one base away is much larger. Libraries were constructed by the immunoSEQ multiplex PCR assay. A mixture of 60 forward primers for TCR Vbeta segments and 13 reverse primers for TCR Jbeta segments was used in the multiplex PCR. A multiplex PCR assay on genomic DNA amplified the CDR3 region of rearranged TCR beta genes. The amplified TCR beta libraries were sequenced on the Illumina HiSeq System as 87-base-pair reads. The paper's processing steps were these. In a later analysis, 77 million or so unique TCR beta chains were counted across the 690 or so repertoires, and some 10 million of these chains were shared by at least two donors. A nearest-neighbor algorithm error-corrected the raw reads and collapsed the reads into unique sequences, merging closely related sequences to remove PCR and sequencing errors. To assign V, D and J gene segments, CDR3 sequences were aligned to IMGT reference sequences. Each retained sequence needed at least a six-nucleotide match to both a V gene segment and a J gene segment. A rearrangement counted as productive if the CDR3 had no stop codons and remained in frame with V and J, and every other rearrangement counted as non-productive. CDR3 was defined by IMGT convention, running from the second conserved V-encoded cysteine to the conserved J-encoded phenylalanine. The earlier analysis of 587 of the donors excluded sequences that lacked an unambiguous match to a single V gene segment. In an earlier analysis of 587 of the donors, a V segment was called functional when productive rearrangements were above 56.7%, and segregating when the standard deviation between donors exceeded 5%. To diagnose cytomegalovirus status from the catalog of TCR beta chain sequences, a statistical classification framework was built. A later analysis assigned V and J genes by comparing TCR nucleotide sequences with IMGT/GENE-DB human TR gene sequences. Using the TCRdist pipeline, a later analysis assigned CDR3 sequences along with most-parsimonious VDJ recombination scenarios. A later analysis defined each TCR beta chain by its CDR3 amino acid sequence plus V-gene family, and excluded reads lacking a unique V-gene family. A later analysis removed 500 to 600 highly shared, low-generation-probability nucleotide sequences to deal with suspected cross-contamination and a sequencing artifact. In a later analysis, a clonal expansion index was calculated for each public chain from normalized within-repertoire ranks of inferred template counts. In a later analysis, generation probabilities were computed using a VDJ recombination model fitted to out-of-frame rearrangements, and the results were checked against IGoR. A later analysis scored TCR-TCR, TCR-HLA and TCR-CMV co-occurrence with hypergeometric tests, applying a repertoire-size bias correction to TCR pairs. To estimate false discovery rates, a later analysis permuted the HLA or CMV assignments 20 times. In a later analysis, co-occurring TCRs were grouped using DBSCAN, and TCRdist sequence similarity was added for clustering within HLA-allele-positive subsets. Co-occurrence clustering excluded repertoires with fewer than 30,000 or more than 120,000 public chains, plus five with anomalous nucleotide sharing. Entries here come from immuneACCESS through TCRdb and include only in-frame sequences with V and J called. Some clones fail to appear in such tables; in the studies checked, an unresolved V gene covers under half of the shortfall, and the cause of the remainder is unknown. The DNA was the basis for D and trimming; V, J and clone size are from that table. For this sample the table gives 200,000 to 250,000 clones, of which more than 75% were detected only once. Approximately 3.9% of the sample rests with the top ten.

The cohort comprised some 680 healthy bone marrow donors. At the time of sampling, every cohort member was nominally healthy, though immune exposures that went unrecorded were likely present. The donor tested CMV seronegative and was one of the 352 seronegative cohort members. Every donor gave a peripheral blood sample, and the peripheral blood mononuclear cells from that sample were used for TCR beta sequencing. Genomic DNA extraction from the blood cell samples was performed with the Qiagen DNeasy Blood Extraction Kit. The entry originates in a study of cytomegalovirus exposure and HLA in healthy donors (TCRdb year 2017). Some background on the complete study: An earlier analysis of about 560 of the donors reported 250 to 350 Gb of sequence data and 117 million unique TCR beta sequences obtained from about 179 million T cells. To predict cytomegalovirus infection status, the study brought together high-throughput TCR immunosequencing, statistical association of individual TCRs with disease status, and machine learning. Typing coverage varied by locus: about 620-630 donors for A, B, C, DRB1 and DQB1; 522 for DQA1; 606 for DPA1; roughly 450 for DPB1. Donor age, sex, ethnicity and CMV serostatus were compiled together with the repertoire data. Among some 400 genotyped donors of the cohort, an average of roughly 240,000 unique TCR beta nucleotide sequences were sequenced per donor, 15% to 20% of them non-productive. Around 330 gigabases of sequencing data and around 85 million unique TCR sequences made up an early release that covered roughly 670 HLA-typed donors. Along with the 666-subject first cohort, a separate validation cohort of more than 90 different subjects was used. The study was designed to test whether signatures of past pathogen exposure could be identified by cataloging public T cell receptors. Several DR-DQ haplotypes were handled as single units for association and clustering because linkage in the cohort was strong. An earlier analysis of 587 of the donors used high-throughput TCR beta sequencing to judge whether each TCR beta V gene segment behaved as functional or pseudogenic. HLA typing covered class I and class II loci at four-digit resolution. Rather than drawing on any new phenotypic data, the later analysis identified candidate immune exposures from TCR beta sequences and the way those sequences occurred across donors. All discovery cohort repertoires had been generated on a single sequencing platform. Among the roughly 400 genotyped donors, 81% belonged to the genetic ancestry cluster associated with self-reported Caucasian donors. A later genetic analysis took genome-wide SNP genotypes for about 55% of the 666 donors and used that subset as a discovery cohort. A later analysis re-examined previously published TCR beta repertoires from around 670 donors and added high-resolution HLA genotyping to investigate patterns of TCR occurrence. The study profiled the T cell repertoires of about 720 subjects by immunosequencing and related them to cytomegalovirus serostatus.

The CDR1 and CDR2 encoded by the germline V gene (reference sequence) are LNHDA and SQIVND. The CDR3 spans 15 residues, from the cysteine through the phenylalanine. Kept here is only the CDR3 DNA, which spans 45 bases and is read in frame from base 1. V ends up 5 bases short and J 2 bases short, with an unmatched junction base count of 5. Paper-wide results and their limitations: This cohort had only TCR beta chains sequenced, and the lack of alpha or paired-chain data limited which features could be detected. In a later analysis, most CMV-associated TCR beta chains were found to appear HLA-restricted, with HLA associations seemingly driven largely by CMV exposure. The sequencing pipeline was judged likely to have produced a cluster of highly shared sequence variants as a technical artifact. Three of the identified cytomegalovirus-associated TCR beta chains were confirmed in vitro to be specific for cytomegalovirus antigens. For the cohort, immune exposure information was limited to CMV serostatus. Compared with equally common non-associated chains, HLA-associated TCR beta chains in a later analysis were more clonally expanded and had lower generation probabilities. Because the 87-base-pair reads could not distinguish some IMGT-functional V segments, including TRBV6-2 and TRBV6-3, those segments were excluded. An earlier analysis of approximately 530 of the donors showed that most TCR beta V segments appeared in productive rearrangements either about 87% or about 30% of the time, which broadly matched IMGT annotations. The classifier was reported to diagnose cytomegalovirus status with high specificity and sensitivity in both the original cohort and the validation cohort. Roughly uniform sequencing depth across donors was assumed in presence/absence analyses, although this assumption may not hold. Linkage disequilibrium might explain the correlated functional status among segregating V segments, but an unknown experimental factor could not be ruled out. Specific HLA alleles were associated with 18,000 or so TCR beta sequences at a false discovery rate of 0.05 in a later analysis. The authors suggested that the approach could potentially be extended to other disease states and immunological phenotypes. A later analysis found that TCR association rates varied across HLA loci, with DRB1 alleles showing the most associated TCRs and HLA-C alleles the fewest. In a later analysis, several top co-occurrence clusters were reported to appear linked to parvovirus B19, influenza, CMV and Epstein-Barr virus. The earlier analysis of some 560 of the donors excluded over 15 rarely observed V segments, including chromosome 9 orphons, because counts were too low. When HLA alleles, especially DR and DQ, strongly co-occurred, attributing TCR associations to individual alleles was difficult. V-gene and J-gene trimming of TCR beta chains was associated with a missense DCLRE1C variant in a later genetic analysis, and the association was replicated in an independent cohort. The study gave a list of about 160 TCR beta chains associated with cytomegalovirus. A further reported finding was that TCR beta sequences accurately predicted the HLA-A and HLA-B alleles for most subjects in the first cohort. Because HLA typing was missing for some donors at each locus, association tests included only the typed subset. While some public TCRs were present in many individuals, most TCR sequences turned up only very rarely across donors. A later genetic analysis reported fewer N-insertions in productive TCRs among donors in an Asian-associated ancestry cluster than the roughly 650-donor mean.

In this chain, TRBV19 is recombined with TRBJ2-1, with TRBD2 identical over 8 junction bases. The sequence derives from a male donor in good health and CMV-seronegative. The sample was PBMCs. The encoded CDR3 is CASSGLAGPYNEQFF. The DNA reads TGTGCCAGTAGTGGTCTAGCGGGCCCCTACAATGAGCAGTTCTTC. Outside the CDR3, residues come from the reference TRBV19 and TRBJ2-1 proteins, so the full variable domain is: DGGITQSPKYLFRKEGQNVTLSCEQNLNHDAMYWYRQDPGQGLRLIYYSQIVNDFQKGDIAEGYSVSREKKESFPLTVTSAQKNPTAFYLCASSGLAGPYNEQFFGPGTRLTVL.